This TCR beta chain was found in a study of CD8+CD57+ T cells in acquired aplastic anemia. This clonotype has only a few counts. Profiles of TCR beta VDJ and CDR3 were generated from a genomic DNA template. MiXCR, applied by TCRdb to the reads, yields one record per CDR3 protein. The sample holds over 250,000 distinct CDR3 sequences; 56% are singletons and the top ten take around 1.2%. The CDR3 spans 13 residues. Germline V CDR1 and CDR2: SNHLY, FYNNEI. Trimming pared 8 bases from V and 5 bases from J, leaving 14 bases between. All sequencing subjects had displayed CD8+CD57+ cell expansion on flow cytometry. Every one of the patients had aplastic anemia (severe, acquired).

The material sequenced was sorted CD4+, CD8+, or CD8+CD57+ T cells (not recorded which) from PBMCs. The clonotype originates from a human donor with aplastic anemia. This sequence joins TRBV2 and TRBJ2-3, with a weak D call TRBD2 (7 bases). Written as DNA, the CDR3 is TGTGCCAGCCGTCGGGGGGCGATAGATACGCAGTATTTT. Translating gives CASRRGAIDTQYF. Full variable domain (remainder filled in from reference TRBV2 and TRBJ2-3): EPEVTQTPSHQVTQMGQEVILRCVPISNHLYFYWYRQILGQKVEFLVSFYNNEISEKSEIFDDQFSVERPDGSNFTLKIRSTKLEDSAMYFCASRRGAIDTQYFGPGTRLTVL.